The entry that follows covers one TCR beta chain sequence. The table came from immunoSEQ multiplex PCR; TCRdb's copy has only in-frame clones and leaves some out. Altogether more than 200,000 clones are present, more than 85% being singletons, with the ten largest covering roughly 1.6%. Germline V CDR1 and CDR2: MDHEN, SYDVKM. The CDR3 loop spans 14 amino acids. Trimming at V came to 7 bases and at J to 2 bases, leaving 4 bases not matched to a gene. These data originate in a study of blood T cell repertoires in COVID-19. Across the whole study: Acute and convalescent COVID-19 samples came from the United States, Italy and Spain. From T cells, B-cell-depleted T cells, or PBMCs came the material, which was cDNA or gDNA.

Cohort placement rested on clinical history that participants reported themselves. For recovered donors of Cohort 3, there were two negative PCRs, clearance, or symptom resolution. This receptor was obtained from a woman in her fifties or sixties who had recovered from COVID-19. This chain uses TRBV28 with TRBJ1-4, with 7 bases lining up with TRBD1. Material for sequencing was PBMCs or T cells enriched from blood (not recorded which). Here the CDR3 reads CASKTGETNEKLFF. In DNA, the CDR3 is TGTGCCAGCAAAACAGGGGAGACTAATGAAAAACTGTTTTTT. The complete variable domain, with remaining parts taken from reference TRBV28 and TRBJ1-4, reads DVKVTQSSRYLVKRTGEKVFLECVQDMDHENMFWYRQDPGLGLRLIYFSYDVKMKEKGDIPEGYSVSREKKERFSLILESASTNQTSMYLCASKTGETNEKLFFGSGTQLSVL.